This T cell receptor beta chain was recorded in a study of blood T cell repertoires in COVID-19. At the level of the study: The analysed material was cDNA or gDNA that came from T cells, B-cell-depleted T cells, or PBMCs.

Participant ages covered roughly 18 to 89 years across about two dozen US areas. Source study methods: From reference gene primer amplification, estimates of nucleated cell counts were derived. This table comes from immunoSEQ multiplex PCR, and its TCRdb copy is limited to in-frame clones, with some not included. The D gene and trimming were derived from the DNA, and the V and J assignments and clone size from that table. Of roughly 200,000 clones in the sample, about 85% are singletons; the top ten hold approximately 2.1%. The CDR3 consists of 15 residues. Germline V gives CDR1 MNHEY, CDR2 SVGEGT. The ends lost 6 bases at V and 5 bases at J; junction bases unmatched: 11. Only one count was recorded for this clone.

The source is a woman aged 25 to 39 who had recovered from COVID-19. The rearrangement uses TRBV6-2 or TRBV6-3 and TRBJ2-5; 8 bases line up with TRBD1. Sequences were obtained from PBMCs or T cells enriched from blood (not recorded which). The CDR3 nucleotides read TGTGCCAGCAGCGCGAGACAGGGGAGGAGGGAGACCCAGTACTTC. Its protein is CASSARQGRRETQYF.